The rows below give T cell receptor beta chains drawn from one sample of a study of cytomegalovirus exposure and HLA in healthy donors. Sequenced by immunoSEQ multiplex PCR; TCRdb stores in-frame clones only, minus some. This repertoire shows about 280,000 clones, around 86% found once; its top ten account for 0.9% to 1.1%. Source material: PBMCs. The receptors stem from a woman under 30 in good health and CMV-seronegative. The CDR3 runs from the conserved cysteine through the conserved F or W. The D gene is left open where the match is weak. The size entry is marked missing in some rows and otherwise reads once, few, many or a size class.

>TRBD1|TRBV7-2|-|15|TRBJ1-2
CASSLWDRANYGYTF
TGTGCCAGCAGCCTTTGGGACAGGGCAAACTATGGCTACACCTTC
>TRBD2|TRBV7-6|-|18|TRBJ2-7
CASSLAVSGRTSSYEQYF
TGTGCCAGCAGCTTAGCGGTTAGCGGGAGGACCAGCTCCTACGAGCAGTACTTC
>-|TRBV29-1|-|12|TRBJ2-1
CSETGNEDEQFF
TGCAGCGAAACAGGGAACGAGGATGAGCAGTTCTTC
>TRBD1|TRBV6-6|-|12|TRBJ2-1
CASSQGQGEWFF
TGTGCCAGCAGTCAAGGACAGGGTGAATGGTTCTTC
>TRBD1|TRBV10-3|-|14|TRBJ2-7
CAITLGQGMQEQYF
TGTGCCATCACCCTTGGACAGGGGATGCAAGAGCAGTACTTC
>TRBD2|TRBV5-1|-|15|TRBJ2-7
CASSLAAGVVDEQYF
TGCGCCAGCAGCTTGGCGGCGGGAGTCGTTGACGAGCAGTACTTC
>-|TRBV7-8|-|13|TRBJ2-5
CASSPRVQETQYF
TGTGCCAGCAGCCCCCGGGTCCAAGAGACCCAGTACTTC
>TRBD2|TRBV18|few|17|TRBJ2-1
CASSPPGGLAGVGEQFF
TGTGCCAGCTCACCCCCGGGCGGGCTAGCGGGAGTGGGTGAGCAGTTCTTC
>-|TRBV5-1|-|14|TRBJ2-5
CASSFTGEGETQYF
TGCGCCAGCAGCTTTACGGGGGAAGGGGAGACCCAGTACTTC
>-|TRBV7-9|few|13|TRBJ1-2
CAINWEVFHGYTF
TGTGCCATAAATTGGGAGGTCTTTCATGGCTACACCTTC
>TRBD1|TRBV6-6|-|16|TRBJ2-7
CASSYLLRTGAYEQYF
TGTGCCAGCAGTTACCTACTACGGACAGGGGCCTACGAGCAGTACTTC
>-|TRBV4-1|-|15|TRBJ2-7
CASSQAQGPTYEQYF
TGCGCCAGCAGCCAAGCTCAGGGGCCGACCTACGAGCAGTACTTC
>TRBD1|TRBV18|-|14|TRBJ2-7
CASSLGQGTSEQYF
TGTGCCAGCTCACTCGGACAGGGAACGAGCGAGCAGTACTTC
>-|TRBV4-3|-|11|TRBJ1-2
CASSRSGGYTF
TGCGCCAGCAGCCGATCGGGGGGCTACACCTTC
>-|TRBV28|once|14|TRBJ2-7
CASSFQSRQSGQYF
TGTGCCAGCAGTTTCCAATCTCGGCAATCGGGGCAGTACTTC
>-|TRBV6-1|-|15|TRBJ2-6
CATQTGSSGANVLTF
TGTGCCACTCAAACAGGGAGCTCTGGGGCCAACGTCCTGACTTTC
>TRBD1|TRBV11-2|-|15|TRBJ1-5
CASSPTGDSNQPQHF
TGTGCCAGCAGCCCCACAGGGGATAGCAATCAGCCCCAGCATTTT
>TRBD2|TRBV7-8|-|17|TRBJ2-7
CASSLGNSGGLLYEQYF
TGTGCCAGCAGCTTAGGAAATAGCGGGGGGCTCCTCTACGAGCAGTACTTC
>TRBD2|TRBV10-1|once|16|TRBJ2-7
CASSDLSGGSTYEQYF
TGCGCCAGCAGTGACCTTAGCGGGGGGTCGACCTACGAGCAGTACTTC
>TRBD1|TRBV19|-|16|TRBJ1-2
CASSIVQGGTNYGYTF
TGTGCCAGTAGTATAGTGCAGGGGGGTACTAACTATGGCTACACCTTC
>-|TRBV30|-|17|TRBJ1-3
CAWGHLTPGAVGNTIYF
TGTGCCTGGGGTCACCTAACTCCAGGGGCGGTGGGAAACACCATATATTTT
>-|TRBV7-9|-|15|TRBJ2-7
CASSFLTRGTYEQYF
TGTGCCAGCAGCTTCCTGACTAGAGGGACCTACGAGCAGTACTTC
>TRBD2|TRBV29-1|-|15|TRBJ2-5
CSVELGLAGIETQYF
TGCAGCGTGGAGCTTGGACTAGCGGGGATTGAGACCCAGTACTTC
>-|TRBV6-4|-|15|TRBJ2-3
CASSDSGLYTDTQYF
TGTGCCAGCAGTGACTCGGGACTTTACACAGATACGCAGTATTTT
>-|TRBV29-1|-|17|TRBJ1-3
CSVLGDSPTPSGNTIYF
TGCAGCGTTCTGGGTGACAGCCCAACGCCATCTGGAAACACCATATATTTT
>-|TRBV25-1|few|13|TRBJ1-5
CASSEYGEEPQHF
TGTGCCAGCAGTGAGTATGGGGAGGAGCCCCAGCATTTT
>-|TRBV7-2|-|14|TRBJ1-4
CASSFRQADEKLFF
TGTGCCAGCAGTTTTCGACAGGCCGATGAAAAACTGTTTTTT
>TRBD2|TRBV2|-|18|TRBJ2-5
CANTAGGTSGRTQETQYF
TGTGCCAACACAGCCGGCGGGACTAGCGGGAGGACCCAAGAGACCCAGTACTTC
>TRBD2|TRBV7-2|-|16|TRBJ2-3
CASSLHGLAGTDTQYF
TGTGCCAGCAGCCTCCACGGACTAGCGGGCACAGATACGCAGTATTTT
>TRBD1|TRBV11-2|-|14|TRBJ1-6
CASSFGQGAGALHF
TGTGCCAGCAGCTTTGGACAGGGGGCCGGAGCCCTCCACTTT
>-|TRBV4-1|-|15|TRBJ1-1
CASSQRRGTGTEAFF
TGCGCCAGCAGCCAAAGGCGGGGGACTGGAACTGAAGCTTTCTTT
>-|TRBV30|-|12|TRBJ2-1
CAWGGFGNEQFF
TGTGCCTGGGGGGGCTTCGGCAATGAGCAGTTCTTC
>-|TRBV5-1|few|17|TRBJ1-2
CASSLGFVGQVGYGYTF
TGCGCCAGCAGCTTGGGTTTCGTGGGGCAGGTTGGATATGGCTACACCTTC
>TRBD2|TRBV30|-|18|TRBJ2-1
CAWSGRTSGRPSYNEQFF
TGTGCCTGGAGTGGGCGGACTAGCGGGAGACCGTCCTACAATGAGCAGTTCTTC
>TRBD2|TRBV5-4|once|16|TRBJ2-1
CASSLEAGGYYNEQFF
TGTGCCAGCAGCTTGGAAGCGGGAGGGTACTACAATGAGCAGTTCTTC
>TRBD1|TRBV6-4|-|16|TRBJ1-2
CASRTLGDRGLYGYTF
TGTGCCAGCAGAACTTTGGGGGACAGGGGACTCTATGGCTACACCTTC
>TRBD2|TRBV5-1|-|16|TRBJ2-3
CASSLPTSGGPDTQYF
TGCGCCAGCAGCTTACCGACTAGCGGGGGCCCAGATACGCAGTATTTT
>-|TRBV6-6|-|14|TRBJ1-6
CASRPQGDNSPLHF
TGTGCCAGCAGACCCCAAGGAGATAATTCACCCCTCCACTTT
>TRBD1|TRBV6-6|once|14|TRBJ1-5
CASSYGQGNQPQHF
TGTGCCAGCAGTTACGGACAGGGCAATCAGCCCCAGCATTTT
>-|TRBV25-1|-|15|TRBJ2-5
CASSNFDSIQETQYF
TGTGCCAGCAGCAACTTCGACTCAATCCAAGAGACCCAGTACTTC
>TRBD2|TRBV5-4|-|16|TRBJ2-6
CASSPGLAAGANVLTF
TGTGCCAGCAGCCCGGGACTAGCGGCTGGGGCCAACGTCCTGACTTTC
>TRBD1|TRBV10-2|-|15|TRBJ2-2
CASTEGQANTGELFF
TGCGCCAGCACCGAGGGACAGGCGAACACCGGGGAGCTGTTTTTT
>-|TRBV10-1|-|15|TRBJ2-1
CASSTGEAGDNEQFF
TGCGCCAGCAGTACCGGAGAAGCAGGGGACAATGAGCAGTTCTTC
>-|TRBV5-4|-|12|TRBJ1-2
CASSFLRQGYTF
TGTGCCAGCAGCTTTCTTCGTCAGGGCTACACCTTC
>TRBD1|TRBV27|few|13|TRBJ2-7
CASSFADRDEQYF
TGTGCCAGCAGTTTCGCGGACAGGGACGAGCAGTACTTC